This record concerns one T cell receptor (beta chain) sequence. The sample comes from a study of cytomegalovirus exposure and HLA in healthy donors. TCRdb keeps only in-frame clones here, not all; method: immunoSEQ multiplex PCR. This sample has roughly 60,000 clones, with 92% found just once. V lost 2 bases and J 3 bases, leaving 13 bases between the germline ends. Germline CDR1 is MGHRA and CDR2 is YSYEKL. The CDR3 has 15 residues. The study drew the donors from its approximately 110-subject validation cohort, separate from the roughly 670-subject first cohort. V gene TRBV4-1 combines with J gene TRBJ1-2, with a tentative D call TRBD1 (6 bases). This clonotype was obtained from a woman between 18 and 29 years old in good health and CMV-seronegative. Sequenced sample: PBMCs. CDR3 in amino acids: CASSQYDRFDYGYTF. DNA of the CDR3: TGCGCCAGCAGCCAATATGACAGGTTTGACTATGGCTACACCTTC.